The next 3 T cell receptor beta chains were all read from a single sample in a study of technical replicates of blood from several donors. Assay: immunoSEQ multiplex PCR; the TCRdb copy retains only in-frame clones and omits some. This table has approximately 70,000 clones, 98% appearing once. The sequenced sample consisted of T cells isolated from PBMCs. The source is a human donor in good health.

V usage is TRBV18 and J usage is TRBJ2-1; 10 bases fit TRBD2. Per germline, CDR1 KGHSH and CDR2 LQKENI. The CDR3 is made up of 17 amino acids. V lost 6 bases to trimming and J lost 2 bases; unmatched junction nucleotides: 10. Here the CDR3 reads CASSPRLAGKPYNEQFF. The CDR3 bases are TGTGCCAGCTCCCCTAGACTAGCGGGTAAACCCTACAATGAGCAGTTCTTC.

V usage is TRBV27 and J usage is TRBJ2-5; D perhaps matches TRBD2 (6 bases). Germline CDR1 and CDR2: MNHEY and SMNVEV (reference sequence). The V end lost 5 bases, the J end lost 2 bases, and 15 bases lay between the germline ends. There are 15 residues in the CDR3. This CDR3 reads CASSIYGTSQETQYF. For the CDR3, the DNA is TGTGCCAGCAGTATTTACGGGACTTCACAAGAGACCCAGTACTTC.

The V and J genes are TRBV4-1 and TRBJ2-7; 8 bases match TRBD1. Per the germline V gene, CDR1 is MGHRA and CDR2 is YSYEKL. The trim removed 4 bases at V and 1 base at J, leaving 6 bases unmatched. The CDR3 contains 15 residues. The CDR3 DNA reads TGCGCCAGCAGCCTTACTAGGGACAGGTCCTACGAGCAGTACTTC. Protein sequence: CASSLTRDRSYEQYF.